This T cell receptor beta chain was captured in a study of regulatory T cells in long-lasting Graves disease. Arm-PCR of CDR3 regions and iRepertoire HTBI primers were used to build TCR beta libraries. Each CDR3 protein is one row after TCRdb ran MiXCR on the multiplex PCR reads. The repertoire holds 530,000 or so distinct CDR3 sequences, with around 16% as singletons. The time point denotes: newly diagnosed GD, antithyroid drugs for less than 3 months. After RNA was extracted from PBMCs, the TCR library was made from it. This clonotype has ten or more counts. Antigen specificity is unknown. Study-level findings and limits: Those with persistent Graves' had less TCR diversity than newly diagnosed patients.

The same specimen was also included in a second study, on T cells in Graves' hyperthyroidism and ophthalmopathy. That study reports: Patients counted as stable if ophthalmopathy did not develop within 18 months.

The starting material was peripheral blood mononuclear cells (PBMCs), obtained at new diagnosis, from a patient treated with antithyroid drugs. The sequence was collected from a man younger than 35 with Graves disease.

CDR3 nucleotide sequence: TGTGCCAGCAGCCAAGAAGGAGCTCCTGGGCGGGAGACCCAGTACTTC. Its translation: CASSQEGAPGRETQYF. V gene TRBV4-2 combines with J gene TRBJ2-5; D call uncertain. Germline values: CDR1 LGHNA, CDR2 YNFKEQ. The germline V and J ends were trimmed by 0 bases and 5 bases, with 16 bases remaining between them. The CDR3 length is 16 residues.